The rows below give T cell receptor beta chains drawn from one sample of a study of blood T cell repertoires in COVID-19. Repertoires were generated with immunoSEQ multiplex PCR, while TCRdb's copy carries only in-frame clones and drops some. The sample includes more than 25,000 clones, 86% of them seen just once. Sequencing was performed on peripheral blood. These receptors were taken from a human donor with active COVID-19. The donor label of this sample is uncertain. Both conserved end residues are part of each CDR3. The D gene is left open where the match is weak. Not all rows give a size; the values are once, few, many and, for expanded clones, a class.

. | TRBJ2-3 | TRBV10-3 | TRBD1 | CASRGRDTDTQYF | TGTGCCAGCAGGGGGCGCGACACAGATACGCAGTATTTT
. | TRBJ1-4 | TRBV19 | . | CASSGLRLGLFF | TGTGCCAGTAGCGGACTCCGTTTGGGACTGTTTTTT
. | TRBJ2-5 | TRBV21-1 | . | CASSKVGQGGSETQYF | TGTGCCAGCAGCAAAGTGGGACAGGGGGGTTCGGAGACCCAGTACTTC
. | TRBJ1-5 | TRBV19 | . | CASQQGPGRSDYQPQHF | TGTGCCAGTCAACAGGGCCCAGGAAGATCAGATTATCAGCCCCAGCATTTT
. | TRBJ1-1 | TRBV6-1 | . | CASSPLGGNTEAFF | TGTGCCAGCAGTCCCCTGGGAGGGAACACTGAAGCTTTCTTT
. | TRBJ1-4 | TRBV2 | TRBD1 | CASRARFVRDRVLFF | TGTGCCAGCAGGGCCCGGTTCGTACGGGACAGGGTTCTGTTTTTT
. | TRBJ2-2 | TRBV7-8 | TRBD2 | CASSLAERGGRTGELFF | TGTGCCAGCAGCTTAGCGGAGCGGGGGGGCCGGACCGGGGAGCTGTTTTTT
few | TRBJ1-5 | TRBV16 | . | CASSLARGNQPQHF | TGTGCCAGCAGCCTCGCCCGAGGCAATCAGCCCCAGCATTTT
once | TRBJ1-3 | TRBV7-2 | . | CASSLAGQGNTIYF | TGTGCCAGCAGCTTGGCAGGCCAAGGAAACACCATATATTTT
. | TRBJ1-6 | TRBV6-5 | . | CASANRVNSPLHF | TGTGCCAGCGCCAACAGGGTCAATTCACCCCTCCACTTT
once | TRBJ2-5 | TRBV5-6 | . | CASSLGANQETQYF | TGTGCCAGCAGCTTGGGAGCGAATCAAGAGACCCAGTACTTC
. | TRBJ2-2 | TRBV4-2 | TRBD2 | CASSQVFVGASGGAGGIAGELFF | TGTGCCAGCAGCCAAGTCTTTGTAGGGGCTAGCGGGGGGGCAGGGGGTATTGCCGGGGAGCTGTTTTTT
once | TRBJ1-1 | TRBV6-5 | TRBD1 | CASSSRTGRAFF | TGTGCCAGCAGTTCCCGGACAGGGCGAGCTTTCTTT
. | TRBJ2-7 | TRBV25-1 | . | CASSEFGNRGGEQYF | TGTGCCAGCAGTGAATTCGGGAACCGAGGGGGCGAGCAGTACTTC
. | TRBJ1-4 | TRBV27 | . | CASSGTTEPGGDEKLFF | TGTGCCAGCAGTGGAACTACAGAGCCCGGGGGGGATGAAAAACTGTTTTTT
. | TRBJ1-2 | TRBV11-2 | . | CASSLGLNYGYTF | TGTGCCAGCAGCCTGGGACTGAACTATGGCTACACCTTC
few | TRBJ2-7 | TRBV7-2 | . | CASSLVGGDHSYEQYF | TGTGCCAGCAGCTTAGTCGGCGGCGACCACTCCTACGAGCAGTACTTC
once | TRBJ1-1 | TRBV7-3 | . | CASSFPDRLAFF | TGTGCCAGCAGCTTTCCTGATCGACTTGCTTTCTTT
. | TRBJ1-1 | TRBV24-1 | TRBD1 | CATRQGLNTEAFF | TGTGCCACCAGACAGGGGTTGAACACTGAAGCTTTCTTT
. | TRBJ2-2 | TRBV6-4 | . | CASSDSTDTGELFF | TGTGCCAGCAGTGACTCGACAGACACCGGGGAGCTGTTTTTT
. | TRBJ2-7 | TRBV3-1/TRBV3-2 | TRBD2 | CASSQDPPSGARDEQYF | TGTGCCAGCAGCCAAGATCCTCCCAGCGGGGCTAGAGACGAGCAGTACTTC
. | TRBJ2-3 | TRBV11-2 | TRBD2 | CASSLFGGEADTQYF | TGTGCCAGCAGCCTGTTTGGGGGGGAGGCCGATACGCAGTATTTT
. | TRBJ2-2 | TRBV10-3 | TRBD2 | CAITVGREGTGELFF | TGTGCCATCACCGTGGGCAGGGAGGGCACCGGGGAGCTGTTTTTT
. | TRBJ2-3 | TRBV29-1 | TRBD1 | CSVGDRGTDTQYF | TGCAGCGTTGGGGACAGGGGCACAGATACGCAGTATTTT
. | TRBJ2-1 | TRBV5-1 | TRBD2 | CASSLAGKTYNEQFF | TGCGCCAGCAGCTTAGCGGGAAAGACCTACAATGAGCAGTTCTTC
few | TRBJ2-7 | TRBV13 | . | CASSSQPGAEDYEQYF | TGTGCCAGCAGCTCTCAACCGGGAGCAGAAGACTACGAGCAGTACTTC
. | TRBJ1-4 | TRBV27 | TRBD1 | CASSSDRERATNEKLFF | TGTGCCAGCAGTTCGGACAGGGAGCGGGCAACTAATGAAAAACTGTTTTTT
. | TRBJ2-7 | TRBV4-2 | . | CASSYQGSSYEQYF | TGTGCCAGCAGCTACCAGGGGAGCTCCTACGAGCAGTACTTC
. | TRBJ1-2 | TRBV13 | . | CASSLGLSPIYSGYTF | TGTGCCAGCAGCTTAGGCCTATCACCAATATATAGTGGCTACACCTTC
. | TRBJ2-3 | TRBV11-3 | . | CASSPRLDTQYF | TGTGCCAGCAGCCCTAGGTTGGATACGCAGTATTTT
. | TRBJ2-7 | TRBV5-1 | . | CASSLDGRGIYEQYF | TGCGCCAGCAGCTTGGACGGCAGGGGTATATACGAGCAGTACTTC
. | TRBJ2-1 | TRBV29-1 | TRBD2 | CSVEDPLASGGAYNEQFF | TGCAGCGTTGAAGACCCCCTCGCTAGCGGGGGGGCCTACAATGAGCAGTTCTTC
once | TRBJ2-7 | TRBV7-2 | . | CASSLNRGEQYF | TGTGCCAGCAGCCTCAATCGGGGGGAGCAGTACTTC
once | TRBJ2-2 | TRBV9 | . | CASSVDRAGELFF | TGTGCCAGCAGCGTAGACAGGGCCGGGGAGCTGTTTTTT
few | TRBJ2-2 | TRBV15 | . | CATSSRRTADLANTGELFF | TGTGCCACCAGCTCCCGACGGACAGCGGACTTGGCGAACACCGGGGAGCTGTTTTTT
. | TRBJ1-5 | TRBV19 | TRBD1 | CASSTVAGGYNQPQHF | TGTGCCAGTAGTACCGTCGCAGGGGGCTACAATCAGCCCCAGCATTTT
. | TRBJ1-5 | TRBV7-9 | TRBD1 | CASSFQGAEQPQHF | TGTGCCAGCAGCTTTCAGGGGGCGGAACAGCCCCAGCATTTT
. | TRBJ1-2 | TRBV18 | TRBD1 | CASSLDRGIYGYTF | TGTGCCAGCTCACTCGACAGGGGGATCTATGGCTACACCTTC
. | TRBJ1-2 | TRBV19 | . | CASSEPGQLVYGYTF | TGTGCCAGTAGTGAACCGGGACAACTAGTCTATGGCTACACCTTC
. | TRBJ2-2 | TRBV5-1 | TRBD2 | CASSLAAGANTGELFF | TGCGCCAGCAGCTTGGCTGCGGGGGCGAACACCGGGGAGCTGTTTTTT
. | TRBJ2-5 | TRBV7-9 | . | CASSPSLSGETQYF | TGTGCCAGCAGCCCTTCCCTAAGCGGAGAGACCCAGTACTTC